The 3 T cell receptor beta chains given below trace back to one sample, sequenced in a study of T-cell reconstitution after alpha-beta-depleted transplantation in children. Preparation of the TCRbeta library used unique molecular identifiers. TCRdb re-called the PCR reads with MiXCR, one entry per CDR3 protein. Here the sample spans approximately 500,000 distinct CDR3 sequences, 27% being singletons. Sample: PBMCs, taken before TCRalphabeta/CD19-depleted stem cell transplant. The receptors originated from a boy under two years old with Wiskott-Aldrich syndrome, due to receive a stem cell transplant.

J is TRBJ2-3 and V is TRBV20-1; D remains ambiguous. V gave up 0 bases and J gave up 0 bases, with 7 bases separating them. CDR3 length: 14 residues. Germline CDR1 is DFQATT and CDR2 is SNEGSKA (reference sequence). The CDR3 DNA is TGCAGTGCTAGAGATAAGGGAAGCACAGATACGCAGTATTTT. Residues: CSARDKGSTDTQYF.

CDR3 amino acids: CASGSPGTVGASGNTIYF. CDR3 DNA: TGTGCTAGTGGTTCCCCCGGCACGGTTGGGGCCTCTGGAAACACCATATATTTT. This rearrangement joins TRBV12-5 to TRBJ1-3, with D possibly TRBD1 on 5 matching bases. There are 18 residues in the CDR3. Germline CDR1 and CDR2: LGHNT and FRNRAP. V gave up 4 bases and J gave up 0 bases, with 19 bases separating them.

This clonotype was seen ten or more times. The rearrangement uses TRBV20-1 and TRBJ2-2, with D tentatively TRBD2 (7 bases). The CDR3 has 12 residues. The germline V gene has CDR1 DFQATT and CDR2 SNEGSKA (reference sequence). Deletions cut 7 bases from V and 6 bases from J, with 12 bases between. CDR3 in DNA: TGCAGTGGTCAGGGGAGGGCCGGGGAGCTGTTTTTT. Amino acids: CSGQGRAGELFF.